The rows below give T cell receptor beta chains drawn from one sample of a study of T-cell reconstitution after alpha-beta-depleted transplantation in children. TCRdb re-derived calls from the PCR reads in MiXCR, one entry per CDR3 protein. The sample consists of roughly 790,000 distinct CDR3 sequences, roughly 16% of them appearing once. The source material was PBMCs, mostly from graft donor cells, sampled 360 days after TCRalphabeta/CD19-depleted stem cell transplant. The source is a male patient younger than 18 who had a stem cell transplant for acute lymphoblastic leukemia, so the T cells may come from the graft donor. Each CDR3 is given with its conserved first and last residue. The order of the fields is CDR3 DNA, CDR3 protein, D gene, clone size, V gene, J gene. D genes are given only for firm matches. Size is stated for part of the rows, as once, few or many counts, or as a class when the clone is expanded.

cdr3_nt: TGCGCCAGCTGCCGGGAGCCCAATGAGCAGTTCTTC; cdr3_aa: CASCREPNEQFF; d_call: -; clone_size: -; v_call: TRBV5-1; j_call: TRBJ2-1
cdr3_nt: TGTGCCAGCAGCTTAAATGACGGCTACACCTTC; cdr3_aa: CASSLNDGYTF; d_call: -; clone_size: -; v_call: TRBV5-6; j_call: TRBJ1-2
cdr3_nt: TGTGCCAGCAGCGACGACAGGACAGAAGCTTTCTTT; cdr3_aa: CASSDDRTEAFF; d_call: -; clone_size: -; v_call: TRBV2; j_call: TRBJ1-1
cdr3_nt: TGCGCCAGCAGCCCAGAAGGCAGGACCTATGGCTACACCTTC; cdr3_aa: CASSPEGRTYGYTF; d_call: -; clone_size: few; v_call: TRBV4-1; j_call: TRBJ1-2
cdr3_nt: TGCGCCAGCAGCTTGGTGGCTGGCAGCTACATGAACACTGAAGCTTTCTTT; cdr3_aa: CASSLVAGSYMNTEAFF; d_call: -; clone_size: few; v_call: TRBV5-1; j_call: TRBJ1-1
cdr3_nt: TGTGCCAGCAGCGACAGCGAGAGGATATTTTACGAGCAGTACTTC; cdr3_aa: CASSDSERIFYEQYF; d_call: -; clone_size: -; v_call: TRBV27; j_call: TRBJ2-7
cdr3_nt: TGTGCCAGCCAGCTTCACAATGAGCAGTTCTTC; cdr3_aa: CASQLHNEQFF; d_call: -; clone_size: -; v_call: TRBV6-5; j_call: TRBJ2-1
cdr3_nt: TGTGCCAGCAGAACCGGGCCCAGGGAGGGGGACTATGGCTACACCTTC; cdr3_aa: CASRTGPREGDYGYTF; d_call: -; clone_size: -; v_call: TRBV6-5; j_call: TRBJ1-2
cdr3_nt: TGTGCCAGCAGCTTATGGTTAGGTGAGGGCTACGAGCAGTACTTC; cdr3_aa: CASSLWLGEGYEQYF; d_call: -; clone_size: -; v_call: TRBV13; j_call: TRBJ2-7
cdr3_nt: TGTGCCAGCAGCTTTTGGACTAGGGTAGAGCAGTACTTC; cdr3_aa: CASSFWTRVEQYF; d_call: TRBD2; clone_size: few; v_call: TRBV7-8; j_call: TRBJ2-7
cdr3_nt: TGTGCCAGCAGCCCCGGGGGGGCCCAGAACACTGAAGCTTTCTTT; cdr3_aa: CASSPGGAQNTEAFF; d_call: -; clone_size: -; v_call: TRBV9; j_call: TRBJ1-1
cdr3_nt: TGCAGCGCAAAGATAGAGGGGACAGTGGCTGGCTACACCTTC; cdr3_aa: CSAKIEGTVAGYTF; d_call: TRBD1; clone_size: -; v_call: TRBV29-1; j_call: TRBJ1-2
cdr3_nt: TGTGCCAGCAGTTATTGGGGGATTATGAACACTGAAGCTTTCTTT; cdr3_aa: CASSYWGIMNTEAFF; d_call: -; clone_size: few; v_call: TRBV6-9; j_call: TRBJ1-1
cdr3_nt: TGTGCCAGCAGCTCGGGGCGGTGGGGAGATGCGGAAACAGATACGCAGTATTTT; cdr3_aa: CASSSGRWGDAETDTQYF; d_call: -; clone_size: -; v_call: TRBV11-2; j_call: TRBJ2-3
cdr3_nt: TGCGCCAGCAGCTTGGATTCTAGCGTCACCGGGGAGCTGTTTTTT; cdr3_aa: CASSLDSSVTGELFF; d_call: -; clone_size: many; v_call: TRBV5-1; j_call: TRBJ2-2
cdr3_nt: TGCGCCAGCAGCCCGGACACGAACACAGATACGCAGTATTTT; cdr3_aa: CASSPDTNTDTQYF; d_call: -; clone_size: -; v_call: TRBV5-1; j_call: TRBJ2-3
cdr3_nt: TGCAGTGCTACGGAAAGGGGGGGCAGTCACTATGAGCAGTACTTC; cdr3_aa: CSATERGGSHYEQYF; d_call: -; clone_size: -; v_call: TRBV20-1; j_call: TRBJ2-7
cdr3_nt: TGCAGTGCTTCACAGCCGATAGCGGGAGTTGGAGATACGCAGTATTTT; cdr3_aa: CSASQPIAGVGDTQYF; d_call: TRBD2; clone_size: many; v_call: TRBV20-1; j_call: TRBJ2-3
cdr3_nt: TGTGCCAGCAGTGACCTGGGACTAGCGGGCAATGAGCAGTTCTTC; cdr3_aa: CASSDLGLAGNEQFF; d_call: TRBD2; clone_size: -; v_call: TRBV12-3/TRBV12-4; j_call: TRBJ2-1
cdr3_nt: TGTGCCAGCCGAGCGGGAGTGTCAGATACGCAGTATTTT; cdr3_aa: CASRAGVSDTQYF; d_call: TRBD2; clone_size: few; v_call: TRBV6-5; j_call: TRBJ2-3
cdr3_nt: TGTGCCATCAGTCTCGACGGGAGACAGGGGGAAAAACTGTTTTTT; cdr3_aa: CAISLDGRQGEKLFF; d_call: TRBD1; clone_size: many; v_call: TRBV10-3; j_call: TRBJ1-4
cdr3_nt: TGCGCCAGCAGCCGAGGAGGCGGGAGAGGAACAGATACGCAGTATTTT; cdr3_aa: CASSRGGGRGTDTQYF; d_call: TRBD2; clone_size: few; v_call: TRBV5-1; j_call: TRBJ2-3
cdr3_nt: TGCGCCAGCAGCTTGGCCCACCGGGAGCTCTACGAGCAGTACTTC; cdr3_aa: CASSLAHRELYEQYF; d_call: -; clone_size: -; v_call: TRBV5-1; j_call: TRBJ2-7
cdr3_nt: TGTGCCAGCAGCCCGACAGGAATGAACACTGAAGCTTTCTTT; cdr3_aa: CASSPTGMNTEAFF; d_call: -; clone_size: many; v_call: TRBV12-3/TRBV12-4; j_call: TRBJ1-1
cdr3_nt: TGTGCCAGCTCCGTTTCAGCGGGAGGAACCGAGCAGTACTTC; cdr3_aa: CASSVSAGGTEQYF; d_call: TRBD2; clone_size: few; v_call: TRBV3-1; j_call: TRBJ2-7
cdr3_nt: TGCAGCGTTGCCCCGGGACAGGGAGCTGGAAACACCATATATTTT; cdr3_aa: CSVAPGQGAGNTIYF; d_call: TRBD1; clone_size: few; v_call: TRBV29-1; j_call: TRBJ1-3
cdr3_nt: TGCGCCAGCAGCCCCGGGGGCCTACTAGCCAAAAACATTCAGTACTTC; cdr3_aa: CASSPGGLLAKNIQYF; d_call: -; clone_size: -; v_call: TRBV5-1; j_call: TRBJ2-4
cdr3_nt: TGTGCCAGCAGTTCACAACAGGGACTCGAGCAGTACTTC; cdr3_aa: CASSSQQGLEQYF; d_call: -; clone_size: -; v_call: TRBV12-3/TRBV12-4; j_call: TRBJ2-7
cdr3_nt: TGTGCCAGCAGTTCCATTACAGGGAACACTGAAGCTTTCTTT; cdr3_aa: CASSSITGNTEAFF; d_call: -; clone_size: -; v_call: TRBV27; j_call: TRBJ1-1
cdr3_nt: TGTGCCAGCAGCCAATCGTTCGAGGGCTACGAGCAGTACTTC; cdr3_aa: CASSQSFEGYEQYF; d_call: -; clone_size: -; v_call: TRBV3-1; j_call: TRBJ2-7
cdr3_nt: TGTGCCAGCAGTCCCCGAAGTAGCGGGAACTATGAGCAGTTCTTC; cdr3_aa: CASSPRSSGNYEQFF; d_call: TRBD2; clone_size: few; v_call: TRBV12-3/TRBV12-4; j_call: TRBJ2-1
cdr3_nt: TGCGCCAGCAGAGTAGCGGGACACAATGAGCAGTTCTTC; cdr3_aa: CASRVAGHNEQFF; d_call: TRBD2; clone_size: many; v_call: TRBV5-1; j_call: TRBJ2-1
cdr3_nt: TGCGCCAGCAGCCTCAGGGATTGGGATGAAAAACTGTTTTTT; cdr3_aa: CASSLRDWDEKLFF; d_call: -; clone_size: -; v_call: TRBV5-1; j_call: TRBJ1-4
cdr3_nt: TGTGCCAGCAGGGCCCTAGTCGTAGGTGAGCAGTTCTTC; cdr3_aa: CASRALVVGEQFF; d_call: -; clone_size: few; v_call: TRBV12-3/TRBV12-4; j_call: TRBJ2-1